This TCR beta chain was documented in a study of T-cell reconstitution after alpha-beta-depleted transplantation in children. This clonotype was picked up many times. The TCRbeta library incorporated unique molecular identifiers. Each CDR3 protein is one row after TCRdb ran MiXCR on the PCR reads. The sample holds 300,000 to 400,000 distinct CDR3 sequences, about 14% seen once. Deletions cut 1 base from V and 7 bases from J, with 7 bases between. The CDR3 contains 12 residues. Germline V gene sequence: CDR1 SGHAT, CDR2 FQNNGV. Here the sequenced sample was PBMCs, taken from the stem cell graft. The chain links TRBV11-2 to TRBJ1-1; D unclear. The clonotype comes from a human donor who donated a stem cell graft to a child with Fanconi anemia. The CDR3 nucleotides read TGTGCCAGCAGCTTAGGGGCAGATGAAGCTTTCTTT. The encoded protein is CASSLGADEAFF.